A selection of T cell receptor beta chains follows, all from one sample in a study of CD8 T cells in Susac syndrome. TCRdb analysed the immunoSEQ multiplex PCR reads with MiXCR anew, one entry per CDR3 protein. The repertoire includes about 71,000 distinct CDR3 sequences, 96% of them detected once, and more than 0.09% sits in the top ten. The sample was CD4+ T cells from PBMCs. The receptors originated from a human donor with multiple sclerosis. Both conserved end residues are part of each CDR3. A D gene is named only where the DNA matches it firmly.

D: TRBD2; length: 13; V: TRBV28; CDR3: CAIRGGSTDTQYF
D: .; length: 13; V: TRBV6-5; CDR3: CASSRSPSGEQFF
D: TRBD1; length: 14; V: TRBV19; CDR3: CASTSGGNLDGYTF
D: .; length: 15; V: TRBV5-1; CDR3: CASSLVAGPYQPQHF
D: TRBD1; length: 16; V: TRBV4-1; CDR3: CASSQVGGQGRYGYTF
D: TRBD1; length: 14; V: TRBV30; CDR3: CAWSTGQAQSEQYF
D: .; length: 12; V: TRBV7-6; CDR3: CASSPSGETQYF
D: .; length: 16; V: TRBV29-1; CDR3: CSVEALVSSFAGTQYF
D: .; length: 15; V: TRBV7-9; CDR3: CASSSPQGIHIGYTF
D: .; length: 15; V: TRBV20-1; CDR3: CSASGSLDNQETQYF
D: .; length: 10; V: TRBV20-1; CDR3: CSARDVEAFF
D: TRBD1; length: 14; V: TRBV7-9; CDR3: CASIRDRDGTEAFF
D: .; length: 13; V: TRBV19; CDR3: CASSRRHNEKLFF
D: .; length: 15; V: TRBV3-1; CDR3: CASSPPDSVIYGYTF
D: .; length: 13; V: TRBV5-1; CDR3: CASSLAGLRGYTF
D: TRBD1; length: 16; V: TRBV24-1; CDR3: CDTSDSGQARTNEQFF
D: TRBD2; length: 14; V: TRBV6-6; CDR3: CASTTSGGSETQYF
D: TRBD2; length: 11; V: TRBV20-1; CDR3: CSARDYPEQFF
D: TRBD1; length: 14; V: TRBV7-9; CDR3: CASSPQGAGETQYF
D: TRBD1; length: 15; V: TRBV2; CDR3: CASRLQGATNEKLFF
D: TRBD1; length: 17; V: TRBV27; CDR3: CASRPTGGAVSNQPQHF
D: .; length: 13; V: TRBV7-2; CDR3: CASRKSLSYEQYF
D: TRBD1; length: 14; V: TRBV9; CDR3: CASSVSQGGNTIYF
D: .; length: 15; V: TRBV2; CDR3: CASIGGTTSWETQYF
D: .; length: 15; V: TRBV9; CDR3: CASSVDTSNTGELFF
D: .; length: 14; V: TRBV3-1; CDR3: CASSQDHGYAKQYF
D: TRBD1; length: 16; V: TRBV4-2; CDR3: CASSLGQVGSAYEQYF
D: .; length: 17; V: TRBV3-1; CDR3: CASSQGAGAMVGNTIYF
D: .; length: 16; V: TRBV30; CDR3: CAWSGPGALWTGELFF
D: TRBD1; length: 14; V: TRBV20-1; CDR3: CSALNRQGTDTQYF
D: TRBD1; length: 12; V: TRBV12-3/TRBV12-4; CDR3: CASSPDRDEQYF
D: .; length: 12; V: TRBV24-1; CDR3: CATSGSVDEQFF
D: TRBD1; length: 14; V: TRBV5-1; CDR3: CASSTGQPNQPQHF
D: .; length: 14; V: TRBV21-1; CDR3: CASSKGLPSYEQYF
D: TRBD2; length: 13; V: TRBV29-1; CDR3: CSVEEPGLEAQYF
D: TRBD1; length: 14; V: TRBV9; CDR3: CASSAGQGGYTQYF
D: .; length: 15; V: TRBV12-3/TRBV12-4; CDR3: CASSYRDSGGHEQYF
D: .; length: 14; V: TRBV7-2; CDR3: CASSLGWQQYEQYF
D: .; length: 15; V: TRBV12-3/TRBV12-4; CDR3: CASSLARVTAYEQYF
D: .; length: 15; V: TRBV4-1; CDR3: CASSPRTEAKNIQYF